The T cell receptor beta chain described here comes from a study of Graves' ophthalmopathy and Graves' hyperthyroidism. Background on the study: Stable hyperthyroidism was defined by absence of ophthalmopathy within 18 months of follow-up.

This clonotype was found many times. The antigen remains undetermined. Investigators amplified TCR beta CDR3 regions from RNA transcripts. After a first-round RT-PCR with HTBI primers, a second-round multiplex PCR was run. TCRdb called the multiplex PCR reads again in MiXCR, with one record for every CDR3 protein. The profile shows around 1,000,000 distinct CDR3 sequences, about 40% of them singletons. The study, taken as a whole, reports: Blood shared most expanded thyroid clonotypes above 0.001 frequency.

CDR1 is ENHRY, CDR2 SYGVKD, per germline. The V segment lost 6 bases and the J segment 2 bases; nucleotides outside the gene matches: 14. This CDR3 contains 17 residues. This sequence was found in an adult man with Graves' hyperthyroidism. Sequencing was carried out using peripheral blood or thyroid tissue (not recorded which). The chain carries TRBV10-3 and TRBJ2-7, with 9 positions matching TRBD2. The DNA of the CDR3 is TGTGCCATCAGGGGGTCTATGGCGGGAGGGTCGACCTACGAGCAGTACTTC. This gives the protein CAIRGSMAGGSTYEQYF.